This T cell receptor (beta chain) was recovered during a study of blood T cell repertoires in COVID-19. For the study at large: Whether acute or convalescent, the COVID-19 samples came from the United States, Italy and Spain. T cells, B-cell-depleted T cells, or PBMCs supplied cDNA or gDNA.

Original methodology: Using reference gene primer amplification, nucleated cell counts were estimated. Libraries were prepared by immunoSEQ multiplex PCR; TCRdb keeps only in-frame clonotypes and omits some of them. D and trimming were read from the DNA, whereas the V and J calls and clone size are those reported in that table. The table shows 120,000 or so clones, with 85% to 90% occurring only once. The CDR3 contains 16 residues. V was shortened by 3 bases and J by 3 bases, with 17 bases between the two germline ends. Germline lookup yields CDR1 KGHSH and CDR2 LQKENI. The sequenced material came from peripheral blood. The sequence was collected from a man in his 60s with acute or convalescent COVID-19. The rearrangement joins TRBV18 to TRBJ1-2, with D tentatively TRBD1 (6 bases). CDR3 amino acids: CASSPMGAGQDYGYTF. DNA of the CDR3: TGTGCCAGCTCACCCATGGGGGCGGGCCAGGACTATGGCTACACCTTC.